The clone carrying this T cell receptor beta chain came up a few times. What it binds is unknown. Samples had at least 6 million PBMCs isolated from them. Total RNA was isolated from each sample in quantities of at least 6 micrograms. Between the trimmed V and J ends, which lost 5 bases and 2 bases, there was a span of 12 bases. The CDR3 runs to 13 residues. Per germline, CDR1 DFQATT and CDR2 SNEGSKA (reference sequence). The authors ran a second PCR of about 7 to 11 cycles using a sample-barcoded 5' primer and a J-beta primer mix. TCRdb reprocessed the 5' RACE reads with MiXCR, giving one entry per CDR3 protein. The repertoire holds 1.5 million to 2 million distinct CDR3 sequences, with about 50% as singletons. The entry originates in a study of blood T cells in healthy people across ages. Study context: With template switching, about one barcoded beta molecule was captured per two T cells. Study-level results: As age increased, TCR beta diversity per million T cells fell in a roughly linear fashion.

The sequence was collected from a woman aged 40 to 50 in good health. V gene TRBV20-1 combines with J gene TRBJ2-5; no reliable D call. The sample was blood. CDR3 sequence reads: CSAPDLLQETQYF. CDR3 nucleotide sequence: TGCAGTGCTCCGGATCTGTTACAAGAGACCCAGTACTTC.